In its sample, the clone carrying this T cell receptor (beta chain) was seen a few times. Its antigen is unidentified. The CDR3 sequence is 16 residues long. The ends were cut back, 3 bases at V and 1 base at J, with 12 bases in the middle. Germline V CDR1 and CDR2: SGHAT, FQNNGV. The sample originates from a study of shared clonotypes between healthy human individuals. At a deep level, the assay was run. For sorted subsets, about 190 ng DNA per replicate equaled around 28,000 T cell genomes. Only in-frame clones appear in the TCRdb table, and some are missing; sequencing was by immunoSEQ multiplex PCR. The sample holds approximately 980,000 clones; around 80% are singletons and the top ten take around 1.5%. General study results and limits: Relative to memory subsets, naive subsets generally showed larger estimated richness. Sampling used blood alone; tissue repertoires probably differ.

This TCR was recovered from a man aged 18 to 30 in good health. The sample was memory CD4+ T cells sorted from blood. The subset is: CD45RA-negative fraction. V and J are TRBV11-2 and TRBJ2-2; D perhaps matches TRBD2 (6 bases). The CDR3 protein is CASSFRFGGNTGELFF. In DNA, the CDR3 is TGTGCCAGCAGCTTCCGTTTCGGGGGGAACACCGGGGAGCTGTTTTTT.